The clone carrying this TCR beta chain was found a few times. Its matching antigen is unknown. V gave up 4 bases and J gave up 2 bases, with 8 bases separating them. CDR1 is LGHDT and CDR2 is YNNKEL in the germline V gene (reference sequence). The CDR3 loop spans 14 amino acids. This sample was included in a study of T cell responses to AZD1222 COVID-19 vaccine. Study outcomes and limitations: Repertoires were sampled only after the peak T cell response. Reportedly, close to half of spike-specific TCRs are directed against unmutated variant regions. White British people made up most donors, females outnumbered males, and clonal diversity was possibly underestimated.

Method: immunoSEQ multiplex PCR; TCRdb's copy keeps in-frame clones and lacks some. The sample records some 130,000 clones, around 90% being singletons. Material: peripheral blood, obtained on day 0 of AZD1222 vaccination. The chain joins TRBV3-1 (or the pseudogene TRBV3-2) to TRBJ2-2; D not resolved. This TCR came from an adult in good health. This chain's CDR3 is CASSREFNTGELFF. The CDR3 nucleotides read TGTGCCAGCAGCCGGGAATTTAACACCGGGGAGCTGTTTTTT.